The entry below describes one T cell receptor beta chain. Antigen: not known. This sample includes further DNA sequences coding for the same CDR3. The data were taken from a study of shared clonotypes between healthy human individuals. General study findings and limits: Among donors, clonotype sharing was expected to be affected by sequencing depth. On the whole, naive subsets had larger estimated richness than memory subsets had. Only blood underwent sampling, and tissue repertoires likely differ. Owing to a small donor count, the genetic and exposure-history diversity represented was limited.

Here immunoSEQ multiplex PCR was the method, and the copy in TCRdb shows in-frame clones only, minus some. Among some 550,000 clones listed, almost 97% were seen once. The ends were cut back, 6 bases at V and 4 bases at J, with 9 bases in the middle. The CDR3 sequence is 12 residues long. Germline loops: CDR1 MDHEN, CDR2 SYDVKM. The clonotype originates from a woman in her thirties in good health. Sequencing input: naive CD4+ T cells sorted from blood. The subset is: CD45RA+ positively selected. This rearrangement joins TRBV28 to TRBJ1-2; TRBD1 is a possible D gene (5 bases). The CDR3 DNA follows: TGTGCCAGCAGCGGGGGGGTCTATGGCTACACCTTC. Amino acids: CASSGGVYGYTF.